This T cell receptor beta chain emerged from a study of blood T cell repertoires in COVID-19. The V gene's germline CDR1 is LNHDA and CDR2 SQIVND (reference sequence). The CDR3 is 16 residues long. V dropped 5 bases and J dropped 1; count of bases not matched to a gene: 7. In the original workflow: Amplification of reference gene primers provided the estimated nucleated cell counts. TCRdb keeps only in-frame clones here, not all; method: immunoSEQ multiplex PCR. V and J calls and clone size follow that table, whereas D and trimming were derived from the DNA. This table has 150,000 to 200,000 clones, nearly 80% appearing once.

The chain joins TRBV19 to TRBJ1-5; 8 positions agree with TRBD1. This clonotype was sampled from a woman in her 70s with acute or convalescent COVID-19. Sequenced material: peripheral blood. The CDR3 DNA is TGTGCCAGTAGTCCCAGGACAGGGACCAGCAATCAGCCCCAGCATTTT. Residues: CASSPRTGTSNQPQHF.